Listed below are T cell receptor beta chains from one sample, sequenced in a study of T cell repertoires in cytomegalovirus infection. One entry per CDR3 protein, called by TCRdb with MiXCR from the reads. The sample contains over 450,000 distinct CDR3 sequences, approximately 10% of which appear only once. The source material was PBMCs. Source of these receptors: a human donor in good health (CMV status not recorded). Some clones in this sample may be carry-over from other donors' samples. The CDR3 runs from the conserved cysteine through the conserved F or W. Each record gives: clone size, D gene, J gene, V gene, CDR3 protein, CDR3 DNA. A D gene is named only where the DNA matches it firmly. Clone size is given for some rows only: seen once, a few or many times, or a class if the clone is expanded.

.	TRBD1	TRBJ1-2	TRBV4-2	CASSQERDSPYGYTF	TGTGCCAGCAGCCAAGAAAGGGACAGCCCCTATGGCTACACCTTC
many	TRBD2	TRBJ2-1	TRBV7-2	CASSLRLAGSGNEQFF	TGTGCCAGCAGCTTAAGACTAGCGGGGTCCGGGAATGAGCAGTTCTTC
many	.	TRBJ2-1	TRBV7-9	CASSNLRHGDNEQFF	TGTGCCAGCAGCAACCTCCGGCACGGGGACAATGAGCAGTTCTTC
.	TRBD1	TRBJ1-2	TRBV4-2	CASSQESGTVYGYTF	TGTGCCAGCAGCCAAGAATCCGGGACAGTCTATGGCTACACCTTC
many	.	TRBJ1-1	TRBV5-4	CASSYKGMNTEAFF	TGTGCCAGCAGCTATAAGGGGATGAACACTGAAGCTTTCTTT
many	.	TRBJ1-1	TRBV20-1	CSARTRRDEGRTEAFF	TGCAGTGCTCGAACCAGGAGGGACGAAGGGCGAACTGAAGCTTTCTTT
many	TRBD1	TRBJ2-1	TRBV12-3/TRBV12-4	CASSSGQAVNEQFF	TGTGCCAGCAGTTCGGGACAGGCGGTCAATGAGCAGTTCTTC
.	TRBD2	TRBJ2-7	TRBV20-1	CSATGLDEQYF	TGCAGTGCTACCGGACTAGACGAGCAGTACTTC
many	.	TRBJ1-5	TRBV7-2	CASSWNSDSNQPQHF	TGTGCCAGCAGCTGGAACAGCGATAGCAATCAGCCCCAGCATTTT
many	.	TRBJ2-6	TRBV28	CASSLFFSSGANVLTF	TGTGCCAGCAGTTTATTCTTCTCCTCTGGGGCCAACGTCCTGACTTTC
many	.	TRBJ1-1	TRBV20-1	CSATRGGANTEAFF	TGCAGTGCCACGAGGGGAGGAGCGAACACTGAAGCTTTCTTT
few	TRBD1	TRBJ1-1	TRBV5-6	CASSFRGRRNTEAFF	TGTGCCAGCAGCTTCAGGGGGCGCCGGAACACTGAAGCTTTCTTT
many	.	TRBJ2-7	TRBV6-5	CASSPGAGEQYF	TGTGCCAGCAGTCCAGGGGCAGGCGAGCAGTACTTC
many	TRBD2	TRBJ2-7	TRBV29-1	CSVEYGAGVGEQYF	TGCAGCGTTGAATACGGAGCGGGAGTGGGCGAGCAGTACTTC
.	TRBD1	TRBJ1-4	TRBV5-1	CASSLTPGTGLPATNEKLFF	TGCGCCAGCAGCTTAACTCCCGGGACAGGTCTCCCGGCAACTAATGAAAAACTGTTTTTT
few	.	TRBJ2-1	TRBV29-1	CSVTERASYNEQFF	TGCAGCGTTACCGAGCGGGCCTCCTACAATGAGCAGTTCTTC
many	TRBD2	TRBJ2-1	TRBV2	CASSDGGRGFDEQFF	TGTGCCAGCAGTGACGGCGGGAGGGGCTTCGATGAGCAGTTCTTC
few	.	TRBJ1-3	TRBV10-3	CAKRVRKGDYCSGNTIYF	TGTGCCAAGAGGGTTCGTAAGGGGGACTACTGTTCTGGAAACACCATATATTTT
.	TRBD1	TRBJ2-7	TRBV20-1	CSARGPGQEYYEQYF	TGCAGTGCTAGAGGCCCGGGACAGGAATATTACGAGCAGTACTTC
many	TRBD1	TRBJ1-2	TRBV12-3/TRBV12-4	CASSFGQGSSGYTF	TGTGCCAGCAGTTTCGGACAGGGAAGCTCTGGCTACACCTTC
.	TRBD2	TRBJ2-5	TRBV11-2	CASSPRRAGAGQETQYF	TGTGCCAGCAGCCCTAGACGAGCGGGGGCCGGCCAAGAGACCCAGTACTTC
few	.	TRBJ2-7	TRBV3-1	CASSQEWGEQYF	TGTGCCAGCAGCCAAGAGTGGGGCGAGCAGTACTTC
many	TRBD2	TRBJ2-2	TRBV5-1	CASSLPSGNTGELFF	TGCGCCAGCAGCTTGCCTAGCGGGAACACCGGGGAGCTGTTTTTT
many	.	TRBJ1-3	TRBV10-3	CAIRKDGPSSGNTIYF	TGTGCCATCAGGAAGGACGGTCCGAGCTCTGGAAACACCATATATTTT
.	TRBD2	TRBJ2-5	TRBV6-5	CASSPPSAGGGQETQYF	TGTGCCAGCAGTCCCCCGTCAGCGGGGGGGGGCCAAGAGACCCAGTACTTC
many	.	TRBJ2-6	TRBV6-1	CASVRRVLSGANVLTF	TGTGCCAGCGTACGGCGGGTTCTCTCTGGGGCCAACGTCCTGACTTTC
few	TRBD2	TRBJ2-1	TRBV19	CASRIGGYDEQFF	TGTGCCAGTAGGATCGGGGGGTACGATGAGCAGTTCTTC
many	TRBD2	TRBJ2-3	TRBV20-1	CSAILAGLSDTQYF	TGCAGTGCTATCCTAGCGGGATTGTCAGATACGCAGTATTTT
many	.	TRBJ1-4	TRBV28	CASSLPKTGYEKLFF	TGTGCCAGCAGTTTACCTAAGACAGGCTATGAAAAACTGTTTTTT
.	TRBD2	TRBJ2-1	TRBV10-3	CATGLAPNEQFF	TGTGCCACCGGACTAGCTCCAAATGAGCAGTTCTTC
.	.	TRBJ2-7	TRBV27	CASSPRDKTYEQYF	TGTGCCAGCAGCCCCCGGGACAAGACCTACGAGCAGTACTTC
.	TRBD1	TRBJ1-2	TRBV28	CASSPISGQGNYGYTF	TGTGCCAGCAGTCCTATCTCGGGACAGGGCAACTATGGCTACACCTTC
.	.	TRBJ1-2	TRBV29-1	CSVEDEDKGYGYTF	TGCAGCGTTGAAGACGAGGACAAGGGCTATGGCTACACCTTC
.	.	TRBJ1-2	TRBV11-2	CASSSESDGYTF	TGTGCCAGCAGCTCAGAGAGCGATGGCTACACCTTC
many	TRBD2	TRBJ2-7	TRBV6-1	CASSEAPSGSIYEQYF	TGTGCCAGCAGTGAAGCTCCCAGCGGGAGTATTTACGAGCAGTACTTC
few	TRBD1	TRBJ2-1	TRBV7-9	CASSLSTGDGSSYNEQFF	TGTGCCAGCAGTCTCAGTACAGGGGATGGGAGCTCCTACAATGAGCAGTTCTTC
.	.	TRBJ2-2	TRBV3-1	CASSQAFTGELFF	TGTGCCAGCAGCCAAGCCTTCACCGGGGAGCTGTTTTTT
.	TRBD1	TRBJ1-2	TRBV19	CASIRRGTGGNYGYTF	TGTGCCAGTATCCGCCGGGGGACAGGGGGTAACTATGGCTACACCTTC
.	.	TRBJ1-1	TRBV3-1	CASAGMNTEAFF	TGTGCCAGCGCGGGGATGAACACTGAAGCTTTCTTT
many	.	TRBJ1-1	TRBV6-1	CASSVTPNTEAFF	TGTGCCAGCAGTGTCACGCCGAACACTGAAGCTTTCTTT
.	.	TRBJ2-1	TRBV28	CASSRAGLKYNEQFF	TGTGCCAGCAGCCGAGCGGGCTTAAAGTACAATGAGCAGTTCTTC
many	.	TRBJ2-4	TRBV29-1	CSVTGVAKNIQYF	TGCAGCGTTACGGGGGTAGCCAAAAACATTCAGTACTTC
many	.	TRBJ2-3	TRBV7-2	CASNLGGEDTQYF	TGTGCCAGCAACTTAGGGGGAGAAGATACGCAGTATTTT
.	.	TRBJ2-2	TRBV4-2	CASSQEGKVAGELFF	TGTGCCAGCAGCCAGGAGGGGAAGGTAGCCGGGGAGCTGTTTTTT
.	.	TRBJ2-3	TRBV20-1	CSVLEGLDTQYF	TGCAGTGTGTTGGAGGGGTTAGATACGCAGTATTTT
few	TRBD1	TRBJ2-1	TRBV4-1	CASSQGIRDRGNEQFF	TGCGCCAGCAGCCAAGGGATCCGGGACAGGGGGAATGAGCAGTTCTTC
many	TRBD2	TRBJ2-5	TRBV7-2	CASSAWGLAGGETQYF	TGTGCCAGCAGCGCCTGGGGGCTAGCGGGGGGAGAGACCCAGTACTTC
many	TRBD1	TRBJ2-5	TRBV24-1	CATSDTGTAETQYF	TGTGCCACCAGTGACACCGGGACAGCGGAGACCCAGTACTTC